This T cell receptor beta chain stems from a study of radiation and T cells in renal cell carcinoma. Findings and limits, study-wide: Top tumor clonotypes rose in blood 2 weeks post-radiation, then contracted.

On this clone itself: Antigen specificity is unknown.

Documented time point: baseline pretreatment blood. The treatment here: 15 Gy SBRT to primary tumor, nephrectomy 4 weeks later. Serial blood draws occurred at baseline and 2 and 4 weeks post-SBRT. Sequencing was performed with immunoSEQ multiplex PCR; in TCRdb, only in-frame clones are kept and a portion is missing. The table includes over 45,000 clones, roughly three quarters detected once. Here the sequenced sample was blood, taken from a patient whose treatment included radiotherapy and nephrectomy. This clonotype was sampled from a man in his 60s with renal cell carcinoma.

In DNA form, the CDR3 reads TGTGCCGCTCAGGGTCAATTTGAAAAACTGTTTTTT. It codes for CAAQGQFEKLFF. The chain joins TRBV6-6 to TRBJ1-4, with D possibly TRBD1 on 5 matching bases. The germline CDR1 and CDR2 sequences are MNHNY and SVGAGI (reference sequence). This CDR3 spans 12 amino acids. Between the trimmed V and J ends, which lost 11 bases and 7 bases, there was a span of 14 bases.